This T cell receptor beta chain was recovered during a study of T cells and Merkel cell carcinoma outcomes. Study-wide results and limits: In Merkel cell carcinoma, repertoire and T-cell density reportedly predicted outcomes.

Germline V gene lookup returns CDR1 MDHEN and CDR2 SYDVKM. V shed 3 bases and J 2 bases; nucleotides not matched to a gene: 11. This CDR3 is built from 17 residues. Comments on this clone: Its antigen is as yet unknown.

Produced via immunoSEQ multiplex PCR; TCRdb's table is partial and in-frame only. Altogether 9,500 to 15,000 clones are present, 95% being singletons, with the ten largest covering roughly 1%. The V call is TRBV28, the J call TRBJ2-3; TRBD2 matches at 7 bases. This TCR was recovered from a human donor with Merkel cell carcinoma. Sample: tumor tissue from Merkel cell carcinoma. CDR3 bases: TGTGCCAGCAGTTTCTCCGGGGGGAGAGGTAACACAGATACGCAGTATTTT. Its translation is CASSFSGGRGNTDTQYF.